This is a list of T cell receptor beta chains from one sample in a study of T cell responses to AZD1222 COVID-19 vaccine. Here immunoSEQ multiplex PCR was the method, and the copy in TCRdb shows in-frame clones only, minus some. The table has 150,000 to 190,000 clones, 90% seen once. This specimen consisted of peripheral blood, obtained on day 0 of AZD1222 vaccination. These TCRs come from an adult in good health. Both conserved end residues are part of each CDR3. Each record gives: V gene, clone size, D gene, CDR3 length, J gene, CDR3 DNA, CDR3 protein. The D gene is left open where the match is weak. Size values are once, few and many counts, or a class for expanded clones, and some rows have none.

>TRBV6-6|NA|TRBD2|16|TRBJ2-7
TGTGCCAGCAGTCGATGGACTAGCCGAGGTCCCTACGAGCAGTACTTC
CASSRWTSRGPYEQYF
>TRBV28|NA|TRBD2|16|TRBJ2-1
TGTGCCAGCAGTTTCCTAGCGGGGGAGACTTACAATGAGCAGTTCTTC
CASSFLAGETYNEQFF
>TRBV5-1|NA|TRBD2|17|TRBJ2-7
TGCGCCAGCAGCTTGATAGCGGGAGGGCCCTTATACTCCGAGCAGTACTTC
CASSLIAGGPLYSEQYF
>TRBV28|NA|NA|14|TRBJ2-3
TGTGCCAGCAGTTTAGCGGATAGCACAGATACGCAGTATTTT
CASSLADSTDTQYF
>TRBV19|NA|NA|14|TRBJ1-1
TGTGCCAGTAACAGGGATTTGGGGAACACTGAAGCTTTCTTT
CASNRDLGNTEAFF
>TRBV6-5|few|NA|14|TRBJ2-7
TGTGCCAGCAGTACTCAGCAAACCTCCTACGAGCAGTACTTC
CASSTQQTSYEQYF
>TRBV3-1/TRBV3-2|NA|TRBD2|14|TRBJ2-7
TGTGCCAGCAGCCCGCTAGCGGGAGCCTACGAGCAGTACTTC
CASSPLAGAYEQYF
>TRBV27|NA|NA|15|TRBJ1-5
TGTGCCAGCAGTCCGGACAGCCCTCGCGATCAGCCCCAGCATTTT
CASSPDSPRDQPQHF
>TRBV19|NA|NA|16|TRBJ2-4
TGTGCCAGTAGTATATCGGGGGGCCTGGACAAAAACATTCAGTACTTC
CASSISGGLDKNIQYF
>TRBV28|NA|NA|16|TRBJ2-7
TGTGCCAGCGGCCCGACGCGGGACAGTCTTTCCTACGAGCAGTACTTC
CASGPTRDSLSYEQYF
>TRBV19|once|NA|15|TRBJ2-7
TGTGCCAGTAGTATAGCACCGACAGAGACCACGAAGCAGTACTTC
CASSIAPTETTKQYF
>TRBV7-6|NA|NA|16|TRBJ2-5
TGTGCCAGCAGCTTAGGTACTGCGGTGGAACAAGAGACCCAGTACTTC
CASSLGTAVEQETQYF
>TRBV7-8|NA|TRBD2|16|TRBJ2-2
TGTGCCAGCGGACTAGCGGGAGGGCCTGAGGCCGGGGAGCTGTTTTTT
CASGLAGGPEAGELFF
>TRBV5-1|NA|NA|13|TRBJ2-7
TGCGCCAGCAGCTTGTCCGGGACCTACGAGCAGTACTTC
CASSLSGTYEQYF
>TRBV6-2/TRBV6-3|NA|NA|16|TRBJ2-7
TGTGCCAGCAGTTACCAGTCGTTGGGGGTAGCCTACGAGCAGTACTTC
CASSYQSLGVAYEQYF
>TRBV5-1|NA|TRBD1|16|TRBJ1-1
TGCGCCAGCAGCTTGTCATGGACAGGGGTGGGCTCTGAAGCTTTCTTT
CASSLSWTGVGSEAFF
>TRBV7-2|NA|NA|14|TRBJ1-1
TGTGCCAGCAGCTTAGCGGACAGGAACACTGAAGCTTTCTTT
CASSLADRNTEAFF
>TRBV7-8|NA|TRBD1|15|TRBJ1-5
TGTGCCAGCGGCTGGATGGGACAGGAGGGTCAGCCCCAGCATTTT
CASGWMGQEGQPQHF
>TRBV12-3/TRBV12-4|NA|NA|13|TRBJ1-2
TGTGCCAGCAGAATGGGGATTTGGCCTGGCTACACCTTC
CASRMGIWPGYTF
>TRBV7-6|NA|TRBD1|15|TRBJ2-5
TGTGCCAGCAGCTTCCCCCCGACAGGGGCAGAGACCCAGTACTTC
CASSFPPTGAETQYF
>TRBV12-3/TRBV12-4|NA|TRBD1|13|TRBJ2-7
TGTGCCAGCAGTCCCCCAAACAGGGGCGAGCAGTACTTC
CASSPPNRGEQYF
>TRBV7-2|NA|NA|16|TRBJ2-3
TGTGCCAGCAGCTTAGTAGGACCCCAGGGTTTAAATACGCAGTATTTT
CASSLVGPQGLNTQYF
>TRBV2|NA|NA|13|TRBJ1-1
TGTGCCAGCCTCCGGGATGCGGGCACTGAAGCTTTCTTT
CASLRDAGTEAFF
>TRBV7-8|few|NA|15|TRBJ2-1
TGTGCCAGCAGCTTACTCGTCGGTCAGGGCGTTAAGCAGTTCTTC
CASSLLVGQGVKQFF
>TRBV6-5|NA|NA|16|TRBJ1-3
TGTGCCAGCAGTTACTTACAGAGCAGCTCTGGAAACACCATATATTTT
CASSYLQSSSGNTIYF
>TRBV29-1|NA|NA|12|TRBJ1-4
TGCAGCGTTGTTGGGACTAATGAAAAACTGTTTTTT
CSVVGTNEKLFF
>TRBV19|NA|NA|13|TRBJ1-1
TGTGCCAGTAGTATTAGTGTGAACACTGAAGCTTTCTTT
CASSISVNTEAFF
>TRBV28|NA|NA|13|TRBJ2-1
TGTGCCAGCAGTTTAACCTCGGGGGATGAGCAGTTCTTC
CASSLTSGDEQFF
>TRBV12-3/TRBV12-4|NA|NA|13|TRBJ2-5
TGTGCCAGCAGTCTCGGACGGAGAGAGACCCAGTACTTC
CASSLGRRETQYF
>TRBV9|NA|NA|13|TRBJ1-3
TGTGCCAGCTCAGTCGGGGGTGGAAACACCATATATTTT
CASSVGGGNTIYF
>TRBV6-1|NA|NA|15|TRBJ2-1
TGTGCCAGCAGTGAACTCGGCGGTCCCTACAATGAGCAGTTCTTC
CASSELGGPYNEQFF
>TRBV19|NA|TRBD2|16|TRBJ2-1
TGTGCCAGTAGGTCAGCAGCGGGAAGCTCCTACAATGAGCAGTTCTTC
CASRSAAGSSYNEQFF
>TRBV7-9|NA|TRBD1|14|TRBJ1-2
TGTGCCAGCAGCCCCGGGACAGGGAGCTATGGCTACACCTTC
CASSPGTGSYGYTF
>TRBV6-5|NA|TRBD1|12|TRBJ1-6
TGTGCCAGCAGTCAGACAGGGTTACCCCTCCACTTT
CASSQTGLPLHF
>TRBV14|NA|TRBD2|16|TRBJ2-3
TGTGCCAGCAGCCACGGACTAGCGGGAGGTACAGATACGCAGTATTTT
CASSHGLAGGTDTQYF
>TRBV5-1|NA|NA|16|TRBJ1-3
TGCGCCAGCAGCTCATCAGGACCCCCCACTGGAAACACCATATATTTT
CASSSSGPPTGNTIYF
>TRBV19|NA|TRBD2|15|TRBJ2-1
TGTGCCAGTAGTGACCCAGCGGGAGGGCCGTCTGAGCAGTTCTTC
CASSDPAGGPSEQFF
>TRBV19|NA|NA|13|TRBJ1-5
TGTGCCAGTAGCAATACTAGGGTTCAGCCCCAGCATTTT
CASSNTRVQPQHF
>TRBV4-1|NA|TRBD2|17|TRBJ2-2
TGCGCCAGCAGCCGCCTAGCGGGAGGGCCGGGCACCGGGGAGCTGTTTTTT
CASSRLAGGPGTGELFF
>TRBV4-3|NA|TRBD2|15|TRBJ2-1
TGCGCCAGCAGCCAAGCGCCTAGCGGCTACAATGAGCAGTTCTTC
CASSQAPSGYNEQFF
>TRBV6-5|NA|NA|14|TRBJ2-4
TGTGCCAGCGTAGTGGCGACAGCCAAAAACATTCAGTACTTC
CASVVATAKNIQYF
>TRBV27|NA|NA|15|TRBJ1-6
TGTGCCAGCAGCCTAACCGGGAACCAGGTTTCACCCCTCCACTTT
CASSLTGNQVSPLHF
>TRBV7-2|NA|NA|15|TRBJ2-7
TGTGCCAGCAGCTTAGGCCAGGGCCTAACCTACGAGCAGTACTTC
CASSLGQGLTYEQYF
>TRBV4-2|NA|NA|15|TRBJ2-1
TGTGCCAGCAGCCAAGACGGATCTACCCACAATGAGCAGTTCTTC
CASSQDGSTHNEQFF
>TRBV15|NA|NA|17|TRBJ1-1
TGTGCCACCAGCAGTCGCGTCCAGGTTCCCTGGAACACTGAAGCTTTCTTT
CATSSRVQVPWNTEAFF
>TRBV7-2|NA|NA|12|TRBJ2-3
TGTGCCAGCAGCCACCTTGCAGATACGCAGTATTTT
CASSHLADTQYF
>TRBV7-9|NA|TRBD2|15|TRBJ2-5
TGTGCCAGCAGCTTAAATAGCGGGCTACAAGAGACCCAGTACTTC
CASSLNSGLQETQYF
>TRBV7-2|NA|NA|14|TRBJ1-5
TGTGCCAGCAGCTTAGGGGGTTGGGGTCAGCCCCAGCATTTT
CASSLGGWGQPQHF
>TRBV7-2|once|NA|17|TRBJ1-1
TGTGCCAGCAGCTCTCCATTACAGGGAGTACGAAACACTGAAGCTTTCTTT
CASSSPLQGVRNTEAFF
>TRBV24-1|NA|TRBD1|14|TRBJ2-7
TGTGCCACTTCCCCACAGGGGATGACCTACGAGCAGTACTTC
CATSPQGMTYEQYF
>TRBV28|once|NA|15|TRBJ2-3
TGTGCCAGCAGTTTAGTCTTAATTGACACAGATACGCAGTATTTT
CASSLVLIDTDTQYF